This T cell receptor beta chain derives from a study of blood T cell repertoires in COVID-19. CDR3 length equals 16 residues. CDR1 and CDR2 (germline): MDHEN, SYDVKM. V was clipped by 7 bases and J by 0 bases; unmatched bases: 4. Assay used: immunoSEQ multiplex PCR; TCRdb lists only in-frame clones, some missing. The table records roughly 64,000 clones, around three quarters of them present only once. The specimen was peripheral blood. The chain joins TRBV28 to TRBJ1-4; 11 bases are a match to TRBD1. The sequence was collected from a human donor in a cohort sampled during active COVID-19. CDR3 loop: CASKDRGQATNEKLFF. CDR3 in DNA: TGTGCCAGCAAGGACAGGGGGCAGGCAACTAATGAAAAACTGTTTTTT.